Listed here are 8 T cell receptor beta chains from one sample, sequenced in a study of blood T cell repertoires in COVID-19. TCRdb keeps only in-frame clones here, not all; method: immunoSEQ multiplex PCR. Of about 140,000 clones in the sample, about four fifths were seen once. The source material was PBMCs or T cells enriched from blood (not recorded which). These receptors were taken from a woman in her fifties or sixties with acute COVID-19.

This chain links TRBV2 with TRBJ2-7; the D gene is possibly TRBD2 (5 bases). CDR1 and CDR2 (germline): SNHLY, FYNNEI. The V end was cut by 3 bases, the J end by 2 bases, with 11 bases between. The length of the CDR3 is 14 residues. CDR3 coding DNA: TGTGCCAGCAGTGAGCGGGCAGTCGCCTACGAGCAGTACTTC. Translated: CASSERAVAYEQYF.

The sample holds a few counts of this clone. This sequence joins TRBV11-3 and TRBJ2-3; D may be TRBD2 (6 bases). Trimming stripped 9 bases from V and 0 bases from J, with 10 bases between. Germline V lookup: CDR1 SGHNT, CDR2 YENEEA. This CDR3 is 13 amino acids long. The CDR3 spells CASRGLSTDTQYF. CDR3 in DNA: TGTGCCAGTAGGGGACTTAGCACAGATACGCAGTATTTT.

The V gene is TRBV2, the J gene TRBJ2-7, with 7 bases matching TRBD2. Looked up from germline, CDR1 is SNHLY and CDR2 is FYNNEI. The CDR3 length is 14 residues. J lost 3 bases, V lost 8 bases, and 10 bases had no gene match. For the CDR3, the DNA is TGTGCCAGCCAGTTCTTAGCGGGTGACTACGAGCAGTACTTC. Translation: CASQFLAGDYEQYF.

This sequence joins TRBV7-9 and TRBJ2-7; 8 nucleotides match TRBD1. This CDR3 is 14 amino acids long. The germline gives CDR1 SEHNR, CDR2 FQNEAQ (reference sequence). The V and J ends lost 2 bases and 4 bases, in that order; junction bases with no gene match: 4. The CDR3 protein is CASSLLGTGYEQYF. Here the CDR3 DNA reads TGTGCCAGCAGCTTACTTGGGACAGGATACGAGCAGTACTTC.

The CDR3 DNA follows: TGTGCCTGGAGTGTACAGGAGAACACTGAAGCTTTCTTT. This encodes CAWSVQENTEAFF. This chain uses TRBV30 with TRBJ1-1; possible D gene TRBD1, 5 bases. The CDR3 covers 13 residues. CDR1 is GTSNPN and CDR2 is SVGIG in the germline V gene (reference sequence). Trimming took off 0 bases at V and 1 base at J, with 6 bases between the two ends.

The genes are TRBV15 and TRBJ2-5; 9 nucleotides line up with TRBD1. The V and J ends lost 7 bases and 1 base, in that order; junction bases with no gene match: 4. Germline V gene lookup returns CDR1 LNHNV and CDR2 YYDKDF (reference sequence). This CDR3 region has 14 residues. The CDR3 is CATKGTGTQETQYF. CDR3 nucleotide sequence: TGTGCCACCAAAGGGACAGGGACCCAAGAGACCCAGTACTTC.

The rearrangement joins TRBV7-9 to TRBJ2-1, with 7 bases fitting TRBD2. J gave up 4 bases and V 5 bases, and 11 bases lay outside the gene matches. Germline V gene sequence: CDR1 SEHNR, CDR2 FQNEAQ (reference sequence). The CDR3 has 16 amino acids. The CDR3 spells CASSLGSASGYNEQFF. The CDR3 coding sequence is TGTGCCAGCAGCCTGGGGTCGGCTAGCGGTTACAATGAGCAGTTCTTC.

The CDR3 DNA follows: TGTGCCAGCAGCTACCGGACTAGCGGGATCAACGAGCAGTACTTC. It codes for CASSYRTSGINEQYF. The chain recombines TRBV7-2 with TRBJ2-7; the match to TRBD2 covers 12 bases. The trim removed 4 bases at V and 5 bases at J, leaving 6 bases unmatched. The CDR3 is 15 amino acids. Germline CDR1 is SGHTA and CDR2 is FQGNSA.